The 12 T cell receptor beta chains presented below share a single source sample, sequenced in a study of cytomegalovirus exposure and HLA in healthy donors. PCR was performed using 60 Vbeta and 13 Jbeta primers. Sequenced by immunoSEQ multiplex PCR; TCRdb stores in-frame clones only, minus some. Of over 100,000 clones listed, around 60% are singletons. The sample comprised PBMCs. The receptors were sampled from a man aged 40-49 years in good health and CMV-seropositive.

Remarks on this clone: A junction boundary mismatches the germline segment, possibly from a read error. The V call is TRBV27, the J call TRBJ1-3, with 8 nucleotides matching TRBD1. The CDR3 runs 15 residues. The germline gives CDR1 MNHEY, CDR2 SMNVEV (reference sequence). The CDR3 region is CASSLGAGQASEGNF. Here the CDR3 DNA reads TGTGCCAGCAGTTTGGGGGCGGGACAGGCATCCGAAGGGAATTTT.

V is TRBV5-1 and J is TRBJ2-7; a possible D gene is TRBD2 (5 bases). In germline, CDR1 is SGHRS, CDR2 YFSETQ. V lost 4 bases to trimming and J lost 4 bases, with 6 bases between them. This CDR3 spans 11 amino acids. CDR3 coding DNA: TGCGCCAGCAGCCGGGATTACGAGCAGTACTTC. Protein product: CASSRDYEQYF.

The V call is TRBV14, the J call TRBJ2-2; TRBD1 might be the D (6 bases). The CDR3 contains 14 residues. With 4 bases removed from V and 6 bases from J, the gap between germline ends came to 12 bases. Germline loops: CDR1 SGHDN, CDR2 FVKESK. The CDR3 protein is CASSPRQVAGELFF. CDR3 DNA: TGTGCCAGCAGCCCCCGACAGGTTGCCGGGGAGCTGTTTTTT.

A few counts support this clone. The DNA of the CDR3 is TGTGCCAGCTCACGCGGGGCTCCTACTGGAAACACCATATATTTT. It translates to CASSRGAPTGNTIYF. V and J are TRBV18 and TRBJ1-3, with D perhaps TRBD1 (5 bases). With 4 bases removed from V and 2 bases from J, the gap between germline ends came to 12 bases. Germline loops: CDR1 KGHSH, CDR2 LQKENI. The CDR3 sequence is 15 residues long.

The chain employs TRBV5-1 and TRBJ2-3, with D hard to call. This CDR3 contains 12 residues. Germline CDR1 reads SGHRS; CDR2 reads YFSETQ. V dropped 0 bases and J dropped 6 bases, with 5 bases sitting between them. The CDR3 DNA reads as TGCGCCAGCAGCTTGGACCGGGATACGCAGTATTTT. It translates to CASSLDRDTQYF.

The CDR3 loop reads CASAPSGDYEQYF. DNA of the CDR3: TGTGCCAGCGCCCCTAGCGGCGACTACGAGCAGTACTTC. The rearrangement links TRBV27 to TRBJ2-7; 7 positions match TRBD2. CDR3 length: 13 residues. The trim removed 8 bases at V and 3 bases at J, leaving 7 bases unmatched. CDR1 is MNHEY and CDR2 is SMNVEV in the germline V gene (reference sequence).

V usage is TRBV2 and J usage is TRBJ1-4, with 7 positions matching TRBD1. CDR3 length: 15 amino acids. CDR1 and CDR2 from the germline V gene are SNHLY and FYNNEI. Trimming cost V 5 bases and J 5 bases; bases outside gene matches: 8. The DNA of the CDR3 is TGTGCCAGCAGTCTATACAGGGGCATAAATGAAAAACTGTTTTTT. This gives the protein CASSLYRGINEKLFF.

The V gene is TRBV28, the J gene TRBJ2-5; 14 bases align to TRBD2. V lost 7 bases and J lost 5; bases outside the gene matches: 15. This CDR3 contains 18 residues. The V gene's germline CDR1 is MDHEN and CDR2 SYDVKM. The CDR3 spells CASNPPGLAGVWRETQYF. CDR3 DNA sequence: TGTGCCAGCAATCCCCCGGGACTAGCGGGAGTGTGGAGGGAGACCCAGTACTTC. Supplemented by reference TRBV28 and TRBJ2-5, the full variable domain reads DVKVTQSSRYLVKRTGEKVFLECVQDMDHENMFWYRQDPGLGLRLIYFSYDVKMKEKGDIPEGYSVSREKKERFSLILESASTNQTSMYLCASNPPGLAGVWRETQYFGPGTRLLVL.

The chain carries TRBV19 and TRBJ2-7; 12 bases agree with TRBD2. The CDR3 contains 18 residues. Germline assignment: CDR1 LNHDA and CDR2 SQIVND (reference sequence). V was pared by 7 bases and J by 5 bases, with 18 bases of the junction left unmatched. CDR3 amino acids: CASTASSGGAKTGNEQYF. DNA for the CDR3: TGTGCCAGTACCGCCTCTAGCGGGGGGGCCAAGACGGGCAACGAGCAGTACTTC.

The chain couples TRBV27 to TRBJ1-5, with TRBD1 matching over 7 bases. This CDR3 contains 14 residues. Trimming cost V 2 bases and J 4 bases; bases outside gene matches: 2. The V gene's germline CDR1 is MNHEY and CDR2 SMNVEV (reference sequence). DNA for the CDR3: TGTGCCAGCAGTTTAGACAGGGCGAATCAGCCCCAGCATTTT. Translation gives CASSLDRANQPQHF.

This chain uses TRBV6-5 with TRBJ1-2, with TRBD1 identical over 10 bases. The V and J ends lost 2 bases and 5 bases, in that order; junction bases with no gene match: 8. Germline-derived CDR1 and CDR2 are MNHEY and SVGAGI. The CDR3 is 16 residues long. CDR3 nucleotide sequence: TGTGCCAGCAGTTACACCCTCACGGGACAGGGGTATGGCTACACCTTC. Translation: CASSYTLTGQGYGYTF.

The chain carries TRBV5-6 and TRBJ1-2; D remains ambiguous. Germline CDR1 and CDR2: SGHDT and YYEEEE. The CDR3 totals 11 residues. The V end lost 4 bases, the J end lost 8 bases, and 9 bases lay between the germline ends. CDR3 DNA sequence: TGTGCCAGCAGCGTGACTGGCGGCTACACCTTC. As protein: CASSVTGGYTF.